This is a list of T cell receptor beta chains from one sample in a study of blood T cell repertoires in COVID-19. Only in-frame clones appear in the TCRdb table, and some are missing; sequencing was by immunoSEQ multiplex PCR. The top ten hold about 4.2% of the sample, which has over 130,000 clones, roughly 87% seen once. What was sequenced was peripheral blood. These receptors were taken from a woman aged 60-70 years with active or convalescent COVID-19. CDR3s include the opening cysteine and the closing phenylalanine or tryptophan. The D gene is left open where the match is weak. Size values are once, few and many counts, or a class for expanded clones, and some rows have none.

>.|.|TRBV6-5|TRBJ1-1
TGTGCCAGCTCGGAAGGGGTTGACTTTGAAGCTTTCTTT
CASSEGVDFEAFF
>few|TRBD1|TRBV7-2|TRBJ1-3
TGTGCCAGCAGTACAGGGGGAGCAGGAAACACCATATATTTT
CASSTGGAGNTIYF
>.|.|TRBV10-2|TRBJ1-1
TGCGCCAGCGCCAACCTCGGGGTTAACACTGAAGCTTTCTTT
CASANLGVNTEAFF
>.|.|TRBV7-2|TRBJ2-1
TGTGCCAGCAGCTTACCGCCGGTCAACAATGAGCAGTTCTTC
CASSLPPVNNEQFF
>few|.|TRBV20-1|TRBJ2-3
TGCAGTGCTAGTGGCCCAGGGAACACAGATACGCAGTATTTT
CSASGPGNTDTQYF
>few|TRBD2|TRBV7-2|TRBJ2-3
TGTGCCAGCAGCTTAGGGGGGGGACTCACAGATACGCAGTATTTT
CASSLGGGLTDTQYF
>.|.|TRBV7-2|TRBJ1-2
TGTGCCACGACTGGCGGGGGGCGCGTGGGCTACACCTTC
CATTGGGRVGYTF
>.|.|TRBV9|TRBJ2-1
TGTGCCAGCAGCTCTCAGGTGCGGGTGAACAATGAGCAGTTCTTC
CASSSQVRVNNEQFF
>.|.|TRBV3-1/TRBV3-2|TRBJ1-1
TGTACTATAATGAACACTGAAGCTTTCTTT
CTIMNTEAFF
>few|.|TRBV6-5|TRBJ2-2
TGTGCCACGAGTCGGGTGACCGGGGAGCTGTTTTTT
CATSRVTGELFF
>.|TRBD1|TRBV6-2/TRBV6-3|TRBJ2-3
TGTGCCAGCAGTGATCAAATGGGACAGCTCACAGATACGCAGTATTTT
CASSDQMGQLTDTQYF
>.|.|TRBV7-9|TRBJ2-5
TGTGCCAGCAGCCCTACTTCCCCAACGGTTTTAAAGACCCAGTACTTC
CASSPTSPTVLKTQYF
>.|.|TRBV11-2|TRBJ1-6
TGTGCCAGCAGACAGTATAATTCACCCCTCCACTTT
CASRQYNSPLHF
>few|TRBD1|TRBV5-1|TRBJ2-2
TGCGCCAGCAGCTCCCCGGACAGGGGGAAACGGACCGGGGAGCTGTTTTTT
CASSSPDRGKRTGELFF
>.|TRBD2|TRBV7-2|TRBJ2-5
TGTGCCAGCAGCTTTCTAGCGGGGTACCAAGAGACCCAGTACTTC
CASSFLAGYQETQYF
>few|.|TRBV3-1/TRBV3-2|TRBJ1-4
TGTGCCAGCAGCCCAGGATGGGGGCGCGAAAAACTGTTTTTT
CASSPGWGREKLFF
>.|TRBD1|TRBV18|TRBJ1-6
TGTGCCAGCTCACCAGGACAGGGAGGCTCACCCCTCCACTTT
CASSPGQGGSPLHF
>.|TRBD1|TRBV19|TRBJ2-2
TGTGCCAGTAGTATAGATCATGTGGGAAGGACAGGGAACACCGGGGAGCTGTTTTTT
CASSIDHVGRTGNTGELFF
>.|.|TRBV27|TRBJ1-1
TGTGCCAGCAGAAGAAGTAGAGTTTCTAACACTGAAGCTTTCTTT
CASRRSRVSNTEAFF
>.|.|TRBV14|TRBJ2-4
TGTGCCAGCAGCCCCGTGGCAGCGAAAAACATTCAGTACTTC
CASSPVAAKNIQYF
>.|TRBD2|TRBV7-9|TRBJ2-1
TGTGCCAGCAGCTTAGCGGGCCCTAGCGGGGGGCCGGGTGAGCAGTTCTTC
CASSLAGPSGGPGEQFF
>few|TRBD1|TRBV5-1|TRBJ2-5
TGCGCCAGCAGCTTGCAAGGGACAGGGGGGCAAGAGACCCAGTACTTC
CASSLQGTGGQETQYF
>.|.|TRBV12-3/TRBV12-4|TRBJ1-1
TGTGCCAGCAGTTTGGAGGGGAAAACTGAAGCTTTCTTT
CASSLEGKTEAFF
>.|.|TRBV24-1|TRBJ2-3
TGTGCCACCAGCGATCGAGATACGCAGTATTTT
CATSDRDTQYF
>.|TRBD2|TRBV19|TRBJ2-1
TGTGCCAGTAGTATAGGAGGGACTAGCGGCTCCTACAATGAGCAGTTCTTC
CASSIGGTSGSYNEQFF
>.|TRBD1|TRBV9|TRBJ2-2
TGTGCCAGCAGCGTAGGCTGGACAGGGTTTGCCGGGGAGCTGTTTTTT
CASSVGWTGFAGELFF
>.|.|TRBV6-1|TRBJ1-5
TGTGCCAGCAGTGAAGCGCTAGGCAATCAGCCCCAGCATTTT
CASSEALGNQPQHF
>.|.|TRBV3-1/TRBV3-2|TRBJ2-7
TGTGCCAGCAGCCAAAGGAGCTCCTACGAGCAGTACTTC
CASSQRSSYEQYF
>.|.|TRBV9|TRBJ2-3
TGTGCCAGCAGCGTAGATAGGGGAATAACAGATACGCAGTATTTT
CASSVDRGITDTQYF
>.|TRBD1|TRBV30|TRBJ1-1
TGTGCCTGGGGATATACAGGGGGGTCGGTTTTCTTT
CAWGYTGGSVFF
>.|.|TRBV5-5|TRBJ1-2
TGTGCCAGCAGCGAGGCCGGAACAGGGAAGGACTACACCTTC
CASSEAGTGKDYTF
>once|.|TRBV6-4|TRBJ1-4
TGTGCCAGCAGCTTCGACAGGAATGAAAAACTGTTTTTT
CASSFDRNEKLFF
>.|.|TRBV3-1/TRBV3-2|TRBJ2-3
TGTGCCAGCAGCCAAGATCGTGTCAGTTACACAGATACGCAGTATTTT
CASSQDRVSYTDTQYF
>few|TRBD1|TRBV25-1|TRBJ1-5
TGTGCCAGCAGTGCCGGGACAGGGGTCGGCAATCAGCCCCAGCATTTT
CASSAGTGVGNQPQHF
>.|TRBD1|TRBV10-3|TRBJ2-7
TGTGCCATCAGTGAGTCGAAAACAGGGGGCTACGAGCAGTACTTC
CAISESKTGGYEQYF
>.|.|TRBV4-1|TRBJ1-3
TGCGCCAGCAGCCAAGTTCCTCCGGTGAGCTCTGGAAACACCATATATTTT
CASSQVPPVSSGNTIYF
>.|.|TRBV4-1|TRBJ2-5
TGCGCCAGCAGCGTCGTTGGGGGCGGGGAGACCCAGTACTTC
CASSVVGGGETQYF
>.|TRBD2|TRBV15|TRBJ2-2
TGTGCCACCAGCAGAGGGTCCAGCGGGGGGACCACCGGGGAGCTGTTTTTT
CATSRGSSGGTTGELFF
>.|TRBD2|TRBV30|TRBJ2-1
TGTGCCTGGAGTCCGGGACTAGCGGGGAGATATGAGCAGTTCTTC
CAWSPGLAGRYEQFF
>.|TRBD1|TRBV9|TRBJ2-2
TGTGCCAGCAGCGCGGGACAGGGGTCCCACACCGGGGAGCTGTTTTTT
CASSAGQGSHTGELFF
>.|TRBD1|TRBV6-6|TRBJ1-2
TGTGCCGGGATGTGGACAGGGGGAGGGGGCTACACCTTC
CAGMWTGGGGYTF
>.|TRBD1|TRBV5-5|TRBJ2-7
TGTGCCAGCAGCTTGGACCTATACGGGACAGGGTACGAGCAGTACTTC
CASSLDLYGTGYEQYF
>.|TRBD2|TRBV3-1/TRBV3-2|TRBJ2-3
TGTGCCAGCAGCCAAGAACTAGCGGGGGGGCCGTGGCCAGATACGCAGTATTTT
CASSQELAGGPWPDTQYF
>.|TRBD1|TRBV7-6|TRBJ1-2
TGTGCCAGCAGCTTAGACGACAGGGGCTATGGCTACACCTTC
CASSLDDRGYGYTF
>.|TRBD1|TRBV19|TRBJ1-1
TGTGCCAGAGGACAGGGGGCGTTTAAAGCTTTCTTT
CARGQGAFKAFF